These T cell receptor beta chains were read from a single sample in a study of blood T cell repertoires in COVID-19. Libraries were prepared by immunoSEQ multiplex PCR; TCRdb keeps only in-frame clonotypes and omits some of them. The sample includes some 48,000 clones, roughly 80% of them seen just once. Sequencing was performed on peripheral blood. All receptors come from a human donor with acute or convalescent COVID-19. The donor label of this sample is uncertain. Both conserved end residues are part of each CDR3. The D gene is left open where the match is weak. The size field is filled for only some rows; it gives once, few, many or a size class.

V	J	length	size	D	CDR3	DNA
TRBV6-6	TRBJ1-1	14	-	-	CASNNAGLNTEAFF	TGTGCCAGCAATAACGCAGGGTTGAACACTGAAGCTTTCTTT
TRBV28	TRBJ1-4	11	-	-	CASSTTRDYNF	TGTGCCAGCAGTACTACCCGGGACTACAACTTT
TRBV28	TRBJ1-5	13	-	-	CASSPTGNQPQHF	TGTGCCAGCAGCCCGACAGGCAATCAGCCCCAGCATTTT
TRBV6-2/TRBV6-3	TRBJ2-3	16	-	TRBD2	CASSPGLAGATDTQYF	TGTGCCAGCAGCCCTGGACTAGCGGGGGCCACAGATACGCAGTATTTT
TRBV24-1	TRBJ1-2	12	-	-	CATSDSFYGYTF	TGTGCCACCAGTGACAGTTTCTATGGCTACACCTTC
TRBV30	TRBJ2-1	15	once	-	CAWRFLGGIENEQFF	TGTGCCTGGAGGTTCTTGGGGGGAATCGAGAATGAGCAGTTCTTC
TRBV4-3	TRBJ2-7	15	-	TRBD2	CASSQVAGPSYEQYF	TGCGCCAGCAGCCAAGTAGCGGGTCCCTCCTACGAGCAGTACTTC
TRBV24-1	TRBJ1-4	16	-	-	CATSDTGTEVGEKLFF	TGTGCCACCAGTGACACAGGGACCGAGGTTGGGGAAAAACTGTTTTTT
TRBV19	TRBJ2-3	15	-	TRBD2	CASSIIAGVPDTQYF	TGTGCCAGTAGTATTATAGCGGGAGTCCCAGATACGCAGTATTTT
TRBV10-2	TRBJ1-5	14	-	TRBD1	CASRRTGAQGPQHF	TGCGCCAGCAGACGGACAGGGGCCCAAGGGCCCCAGCATTTT